What follows are 27 T cell receptor beta chains derived from one specimen sequenced in a study of post-analysis software for immune sequencing data. General observations from the study: The five TRBV segments detected at higher frequency in patients than in controls included TRBV5-6, TRBV5-1 and TRBV20-1.

Unique molecular identifiers had been added to the TCR beta cDNA libraries. MiXCR was run by TCRdb on the PCR reads, yielding one entry per CDR3 protein. The data show fewer than 600,000 distinct CDR3 sequences, 45% seen once. Their target antigens are unknown. Sequencing input: blood. The receptors here all came from a girl aged 10-17 years with multiple sclerosis.

The chain couples TRBV2 to TRBJ2-1; 10 bases map to TRBD1. There are 15 residues in the CDR3. The germline gives CDR1 SNHLY, CDR2 FYNNEI. J was trimmed by 9 bases and V by 4 bases; bases with no gene match: 9. DNA of the CDR3: TGTGCCAGCAGTGGGGCCGGGACAGGGGAAATTGAGCAGTTCTTC. It translates to CASSGAGTGEIEQFF.

The rearrangement uses TRBV6-4 and TRBJ2-7; 7 bases agree with TRBD1. Germline CDR1 and CDR2: MRHNA and SNTAGT. Trimming at V came to 6 bases and at J to 0 bases, leaving 8 bases not matched to a gene. The CDR3 loop spans 15 amino acids. DNA for the CDR3: TGTGCCAGCAGACAGGAGACAGGGAGCTCCTACGAGCAGTACTTC. As protein: CASRQETGSSYEQYF.

This rearrangement joins TRBV7-2 to TRBJ2-3; TRBD2 matches at 9 bases. This CDR3 region has 14 residues. Germline-derived CDR1 and CDR2 are SGHTA and FQGNSA. V was pared by 2 bases and J by 9 bases, with 6 bases of the junction left unmatched. CDR3 nucleotide sequence: TGTACCAGCAGCTTATCGCGGGAGGGCGAAACGCAGTATTTT. Its translation: CTSSLSREGETQYF.

V gene TRBV7-3 combines with J gene TRBJ2-1, with a tentative D call TRBD1 (6 bases). Germline CDR1 is SGHTA and CDR2 is FQGTGA. V was trimmed by 5 bases and J by 9 bases, leaving 14 bases between them. CDR3 length equals 13 residues. CDR3 region: CASSLRQDSEQFF. DNA of the CDR3: TGTGCCAGCAGCCTCAGACAGGATAGTGAGCAGTTCTTC.

This chain uses TRBV20-1 with TRBJ1-5; the match to TRBD1 covers 10 bases. Germline CDR1 DFQATT, CDR2 SNEGSKA (reference sequence). The CDR3 has 14 residues. The ends lost 4 bases at V and 4 bases at J; junction bases unmatched: 4. CDR3 amino acids: CSATVDRGNQPQHF. In DNA form, the CDR3 reads TGCAGTGCTACCGTGGACAGGGGGAATCAGCCCCAGCATTTT.

Only a few counts were recorded for this clonotype. V is TRBV20-1 and J is TRBJ1-4; 7 nucleotides match TRBD1. V trimming: 3 bases; J trimming: 6 bases; junction bases outside the gene matches: 7. The CDR3 extends over 14 amino acids. Germline V gene sequence: CDR1 DFQATT, CDR2 SNEGSKA (reference sequence). CDR3 loop: CSARETGLDEKLFF. The CDR3 DNA sequence: TGCAGTGCTAGGGAGACAGGGTTGGATGAAAAACTGTTTTTT.

There are a few counts of this clonotype. The J gene is TRBJ1-5, the V gene TRBV20-1, with TRBD1 as a possible D gene (5 bases). V was clipped by 3 bases and J by 5 bases, with 8 bases between them. The germline V gene has CDR1 DFQATT and CDR2 SNEGSKA (reference sequence). This CDR3 comprises 12 residues. The CDR3 DNA sequence: TGCAGTGCTAGTGGAGGGGATCAGCCCCAGCATTTT. Encoded protein: CSASGGDQPQHF.

The chain recombines TRBV6-6 with TRBJ2-7; unclear D gene. Germline lookup yields CDR1 MNHNY and CDR2 SVGAGI (reference sequence). Trimming took 2 bases from V and 3 from J, leaving 8 bases between them. This CDR3 is 13 amino acids long. CDR3 sequence: CASSYGPGYEQYF. The CDR3 DNA follows: TGTGCCAGCAGTTACGGGCCGGGCTACGAGCAGTACTTC.

In the case of this clonotype: Germline and junction disagree at one end, which may indicate a read error. This chain links TRBV12-3 or TRBV12-4 with TRBJ1-1, with 11 bases that match TRBD1. This CDR3 spans 17 amino acids. The CDR3 region is CASSLARDRGENTETFF. CDR3 nucleotides: TGTGCCAGCAGTTTAGCGCGGGACAGGGGGGAGAACACTGAAACTTTCTTT.

The chain couples TRBV10-3 to TRBJ1-1; 7 bases align to TRBD1. The CDR3 covers 14 residues. V lost 5 bases, J lost 1 base, and 4 bases stayed unmatched. CDR1 ENHRY and CDR2 SYGVKD come from the germline V gene. CDR3 residues: CAISPTGSNTEAFF. Here the CDR3 DNA reads TGTGCCATCAGTCCGACAGGGTCGAACACTGAAGCTTTCTTT.

This chain uses TRBV7-2 with TRBJ2-5, with TRBD1 as a possible D gene (5 bases). Between the trimmed V and J ends, which lost 0 bases and 1 base, there was a span of 6 bases. Germline V gene data show CDR1 as SGHTA and CDR2 as FQGNSA. The CDR3 is 14 residues long. The CDR3 region is CASSLADSQETQYF. CDR3 sequence (DNA): TGTGCCAGCAGCTTAGCCGACAGCCAAGAGACCCAGTACTTC.

This chain links TRBV20-1 with TRBJ2-3; TRBD1 matches 7 bases. Germline CDR1 is DFQATT and CDR2 is SNEGSKA (reference sequence). Losses at the gene ends were 6 bases for V and 1 base for J; bases not matched to a gene: 4. The CDR3 has 13 amino acids. The CDR3 reads CSADGQGTDTQYF. CDR3 nucleotides: TGCAGTGCCGATGGACAGGGCACAGATACGCAGTATTTT.

This chain joins TRBV6-1 and TRBJ2-1; D assignment may be TRBD1 or TRBD2 (6 bases each). Germline CDR1 and CDR2: MNHNS and SASEGT. Deletions cut 4 bases from V and 3 bases from J, with 16 bases between. This CDR3 contains 16 residues. CDR3 loop: CASSGLGGPIYNEQFF. CDR3 sequence (DNA): TGTGCCAGCAGTGGGCTGGGGGGCCCAATCTACAATGAGCAGTTCTTC.

With regard to this clonotype: An end of the junction differs from the germline gene, which may be a read error. This chain joins TRBV29-1 and TRBJ1-4, with 11 bases that match TRBD1. Germline V CDR1 and CDR2: SQVTM, ANQGSEA. This CDR3 has 12 residues. CDR3 in amino acids: CSAEGTGGKLFF. For the CDR3, the DNA is TGCAGCGCTGAAGGGACAGGGGGAAAACTGTTTTTT.

This clonotype was seen once. It may be a read error: a sequence one base away is much more abundant. The V gene is TRBV20-1, the J gene TRBJ2-5; no clear D. This CDR3 is 13 amino acids long. Trimming took off 3 bases at V and 2 bases at J, with 10 bases between the two ends. Germline CDR1 reads DFQATT; CDR2 reads SNEGSKA (reference sequence). In DNA, the CDR3 is TGCAGTGCTAGGGTACCGTCTCAAGAGACCCAGTACTTC. It codes for CSARVPSQETQYF.

This chain joins TRBV4-3 and TRBJ2-5, with a possible D match to TRBD2 (5 bases). CDR3 length equals 16 residues. V was trimmed by 4 bases and J by 1 base, leaving 16 bases between them. The V gene's germline CDR1 is LGHNA and CDR2 YSLEER. This chain's CDR3 is CASSPGKSGFQETQYF. The CDR3, as DNA: TGCGCCAGCAGCCCCGGTAAAAGCGGATTCCAAGAGACCCAGTACTTC.

The rearrangement uses TRBV28 and TRBJ2-6, with 10 positions matching TRBD1. J was trimmed by 2 bases and V by 6 bases; bases with no gene match: 13. The CDR3 is 19 amino acids. Germline assignment: CDR1 MDHEN and CDR2 SYDVKM. Here the CDR3 reads CASRGLTRQGAAGANVLTF. The CDR3 bases are TGTGCCAGCAGGGGGCTGACAAGACAGGGGGCGGCTGGGGCCAACGTCCTGACTTTC.

The rearrangement uses TRBV28 and TRBJ2-7; 11 bases align to TRBD1. The J segment lost 3 bases and the V segment lost 4 bases, leaving 8 bases of the junction unmatched. CDR1 is MDHEN, CDR2 SYDVKM, per germline. The CDR3 has 16 residues. CDR3 sequence reads: CASSSPGQGAGYEQYF. CDR3 bases: TGTGCCAGCAGTTCCCCCGGACAGGGGGCTGGCTACGAGCAGTACTTC.

The chain combines TRBV2 with TRBJ2-7; possibly TRBD2 for D (6 bases). The CDR3 length is 14 residues. The germline V gene encodes CDR1 SNHLY and CDR2 FYNNEI. Trimming shortened V by 1 base and J by 3 bases, and 10 bases separated the two germline ends. The CDR3 loop is CASSEDGGIYEQYF. DNA of the CDR3: TGTGCCAGCAGTGAAGACGGGGGAATCTACGAGCAGTACTTC.

This sequence joins TRBV12-3 or TRBV12-4 and TRBJ2-5, with 10 bases that match TRBD1. The length of the CDR3 is 14 residues. V was clipped by 3 bases and J by 11 bases; unmatched bases: 9. The CDR3 sequence: CASSLGQGPPSQYF. The CDR3 region has the DNA TGTGCCAGCAGTTTGGGACAGGGGCCCCCGTCGCAGTACTTC.

This clonotype showed up just a few times. This chain connects TRBV27 to TRBJ2-7; 7 bases line up with TRBD2. Germline lookup yields CDR1 MNHEY and CDR2 SMNVEV (reference sequence). The ends lost 3 bases at V and 1 base at J; junction bases unmatched: 6. CDR3 length equals 15 residues. In DNA, the CDR3 is TGTGCCAGCAGTTTCTCGGGAGGAGGTTCCTACGAGCAGTACTTC. This encodes CASSFSGGGSYEQYF.

This chain joins TRBV28 and TRBJ2-4, with D possibly matching TRBD2 (6 bases). Trimming removed 3 bases at V and 1 base at J, with 31 bases between. The CDR3 spans 22 residues. Germline loops: CDR1 MDHEN, CDR2 SYDVKM. The CDR3 nucleotides read TGTGCCAGCAGTTTCCCCGGCGGTGGTGGGCTAGCGAGACCGTACGCCAAAAACATTCAGTACTTC. Its protein product is CASSFPGGGGLARPYAKNIQYF. The full variable domain, in which reference TRBV28 and TRBJ2-4 provide the parts outside the CDR3, is DVKVTQSSRYLVKRTGEKVFLECVQDMDHENMFWYRQDPGLGLRLIYFSYDVKMKEKGDIPEGYSVSREKKERFSLILESASTNQTSMYLCASSFPGGGGLARPYAKNIQYFGAGTRLSVL.

In this sample, this clonotype turned up a few times. The chain carries TRBV20-1 and TRBJ2-3, with D perhaps matching TRBD2 (5 bases). The CDR3 runs to 14 residues. V was trimmed by 8 bases and J by 1 base, leaving 16 bases between them. The germline CDR1 and CDR2 sequences are DFQATT and SNEGSKA (reference sequence). CDR3 residues: CSPGRDGGTDTQYF. CDR3 coding DNA: TGCAGTCCTGGGAGAGACGGAGGCACAGATACGCAGTATTTT.

V and J are TRBV6-6 and TRBJ2-7; 10 nucleotides agree with TRBD1. The CDR3 extends over 16 amino acids. Germline trimming cut 1 base from V and 5 bases from J; bases unmatched to any gene: 8. CDR1 MNHNY and CDR2 SVGAGI come from the germline V gene (reference sequence). DNA for the CDR3: TGTGCCAGCAGTTACTTGGACAGGGGGATAGGGGACGAGCAGTACTTC. This sequence encodes CASSYLDRGIGDEQYF.

V usage is TRBV28 and J usage is TRBJ2-4; 7 bases line up with TRBD2. The CDR3 totals 15 residues. In germline, CDR1 is MDHEN, CDR2 SYDVKM. With V trimmed by 6 bases and J by 1 base, 6 bases remained unmatched. CDR3 sequence reads: CASRLAEGAKNIQYF. CDR3 sequence (DNA): TGTGCCAGCAGGCTAGCGGAGGGGGCCAAAAACATTCAGTACTTC.

This chain connects TRBV7-2 to TRBJ1-1; TRBD1 is a possible D gene (6 bases). Germline CDR1 SGHTA, CDR2 FQGNSA. The CDR3 runs to 13 residues. The V and J ends lost 5 bases and 11 bases respectively, with 18 bases between them. This CDR3 is CASSPEPGARAFF. DNA for the CDR3: TGTGCCAGCAGCCCCGAGCCAGGGGCGCGTGCTTTCTTT.

Note on this clonotype: One end of the junction is discordant with germline, which a read error may explain. The V and J genes are TRBV7-7 and TRBJ2-5, with a possible D match to TRBD1 (6 bases). Germline CDR1 and CDR2: SSHAT and FNYEAQ (reference sequence). CDR3 length: 12 residues. This CDR3 reads CASSLEDSPQYF. CDR3 sequence (DNA): TGTGCTAGCAGCTTGGAGGACAGTCCCCAGTACTTC.